The 4 T cell receptor beta chains below come from one sample, sequenced in a study of blood T cell repertoires in COVID-19. The data were produced by immunoSEQ multiplex PCR, yet TCRdb's version contains in-frame clones alone and is incomplete. The sample consists of 200,000 or so clones, approximately 84% of them appearing once. Sequencing was performed on PBMCs or T cells enriched from blood (not recorded which). The receptors derive from a man in his fifties or sixties who had recovered from COVID-19.

This chain connects TRBV2 to TRBJ1-2; possibly TRBD1 for D (5 bases). CDR3 length equals 15 residues. CDR1 is SNHLY and CDR2 is FYNNEI in the germline V gene. Trimming shortened V by 0 bases and J by 4 bases, and 12 bases separated the two germline ends. This CDR3 is CASSEAADRLYGYTF. The CDR3 bases are TGTGCCAGCAGTGAAGCAGCCGACAGACTCTATGGCTACACCTTC.

The V gene is TRBV27, the J gene TRBJ1-6, with D hard to call. The CDR3 is 15 amino acids. V dropped 0 bases and J dropped 5 bases, with 8 bases sitting between them. Germline CDR1 reads MNHEY; CDR2 reads SMNVEV (reference sequence). The CDR3 loop is CASSLSRVDNSPLHF. CDR3 in DNA: TGTGCCAGCAGTTTATCGCGGGTCGATAATTCACCCCTCCACTTT.

The chain carries TRBV9 and TRBJ1-5; no clear D gene. The germline gives CDR1 SGDLS, CDR2 YYNGEE. V was shortened by 4 bases and J by 3 bases, with 14 bases between the two germline ends. CDR3 length: 15 residues. This chain's CDR3 is CASSFNPGPNQPQHF. The CDR3 DNA is TGTGCCAGCAGCTTCAACCCGGGTCCCAATCAGCCCCAGCATTTT.

J is TRBJ2-3 and V is TRBV19; D ambiguous. The germline CDR1 and CDR2 sequences are LNHDA and SQIVND (reference sequence). The CDR3 has 13 residues. Deletions cut 6 bases from V and 1 base from J, with 8 bases between. The CDR3 sequence: CASSPTGTDTQYF. CDR3 nucleotides: TGTGCCAGTAGCCCTACGGGCACAGATACGCAGTATTTT.